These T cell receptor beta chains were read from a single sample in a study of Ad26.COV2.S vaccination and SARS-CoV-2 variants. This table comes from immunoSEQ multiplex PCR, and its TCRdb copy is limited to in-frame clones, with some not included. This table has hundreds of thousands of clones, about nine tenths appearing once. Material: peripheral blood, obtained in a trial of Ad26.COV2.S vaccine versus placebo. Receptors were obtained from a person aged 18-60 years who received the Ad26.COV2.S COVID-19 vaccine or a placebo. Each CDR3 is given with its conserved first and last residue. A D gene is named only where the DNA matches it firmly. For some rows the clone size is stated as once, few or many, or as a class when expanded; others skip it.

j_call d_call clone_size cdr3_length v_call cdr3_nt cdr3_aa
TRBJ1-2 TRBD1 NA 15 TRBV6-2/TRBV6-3 TGTGCCAGCAGTTACTCCCGGGGACAGGGATTTGGCTACACCTTC CASSYSRGQGFGYTF
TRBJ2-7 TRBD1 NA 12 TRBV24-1 TGTGCCAGGGACAGGAGCTCCTACGAGCAGTACTTC CARDRSSYEQYF
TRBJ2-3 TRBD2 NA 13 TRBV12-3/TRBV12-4 TGTGCCACCGGACTAGCGGGAACAGATACGCAGTATTTT CATGLAGTDTQYF
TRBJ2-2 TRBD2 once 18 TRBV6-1 TGTGCCAGCAGTGAAGGACTAGCGGGTGCGGCTAACACCGGGGAGCTGTTTTTT CASSEGLAGAANTGELFF
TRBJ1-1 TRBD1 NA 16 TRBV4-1 TGCGCCAGCAGCCAAGACAGGGGGCTAATGAACACTGAAGCTTTCTTT CASSQDRGLMNTEAFF
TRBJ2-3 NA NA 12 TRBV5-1 TGCGCCAGCAGCTTTTCGGCAGATACGCAGTATTTT CASSFSADTQYF
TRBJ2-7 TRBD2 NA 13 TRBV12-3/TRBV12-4 TGTGCCTCAGGACTAGCGGGAGGGCCGCGACAGTACTTC CASGLAGGPRQYF
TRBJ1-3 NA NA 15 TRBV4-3 TGCGCCAGCAGCCAAGACGCGACAGGCGGAAACACCATATATTTT CASSQDATGGNTIYF
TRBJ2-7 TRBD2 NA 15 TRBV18 TGTGCCAGCTCACCACAGACTAGCGGAAACTACGAGCAGTACTTC CASSPQTSGNYEQYF
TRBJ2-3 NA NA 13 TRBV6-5 TGTGCCAGCAGTTACTCTAACACAGATACGCAGTATTTT CASSYSNTDTQYF
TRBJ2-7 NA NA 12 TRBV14 TGTGCCAGCTCCCCGGGCAGGAACGAGCAGTACTTC CASSPGRNEQYF